A single sample is the source of the 20 T cell receptor beta chains below, sequenced in a study of blood T cell repertoires in COVID-19. Some clones are missing from TCRdb's copy, which holds only in-frame ones; the method was immunoSEQ multiplex PCR. In the table there are under 200,000 clones, approximately 86% of which are singletons. Sequencing used peripheral blood. The receptors shown here come from a man between 60 and 70 years old with COVID-19, enrolled during active disease.

This chain joins TRBV24-1 and TRBJ2-7; a weak D match, TRBD2 (6 bases). V dropped 4 bases and J dropped 3 bases, with 12 bases sitting between them. Per the germline V gene, CDR1 is KGHDR and CDR2 is SFDVKD. The CDR3 length is 14 residues. CDR3 DNA: TGTGCCACCAGTGACCCCACTAGCAACTACGAGCAGTACTTC. This translates into CATSDPTSNYEQYF.

The chain has TRBV7-3 and TRBJ1-1; 9 bases fit TRBD1. V was pared by 3 bases and J by 3 bases, with 2 bases of the junction left unmatched. The germline CDR1 and CDR2 sequences are SGHTA and FQGTGA. CDR3 length equals 14 residues. DNA for the CDR3: TGTGCCAGCAGCTTGACAGGGGGTGACACTGAAGCTTTCTTT. Translation gives CASSLTGGDTEAFF.

This chain uses TRBV19 with TRBJ1-4; 9 bases are a match to TRBD1. J gave up 5 bases and V 5 bases, and 3 bases lay outside the gene matches. This CDR3 has 14 amino acids. Looked up from germline, CDR1 is LNHDA and CDR2 is SQIVND (reference sequence). The CDR3 sequence: CASSFDRGNEKLFF. CDR3 nucleotides: TGTGCCAGTAGTTTCGACAGGGGGAATGAAAAACTGTTTTTT.

The genes are TRBV29-1 and TRBJ2-7; 8 bases agree with TRBD1. The ends lost 2 bases at V and 4 bases at J; junction bases unmatched: 7. The germline CDR1 and CDR2 sequences are SQVTM and ANQGSEA. The CDR3 length is 14 residues. In DNA, the CDR3 is TGCAGCGTTGAAAGCAGGACAGGGCGGTACGAGCAGTACTTC. Translated: CSVESRTGRYEQYF.

This clone occurred a few times. This chain joins TRBV9 and TRBJ2-7, with 8 bases lining up with TRBD1. With 3 bases clipped from V and 4 bases from J, the junction kept 6 bases outside the gene matches. Germline V gene sequence: CDR1 SGDLS, CDR2 YYNGEE. This CDR3 contains 14 residues. The CDR3 protein is CASSAGTGGYEQYF. Here the CDR3 DNA reads TGTGCCAGCAGCGCAGGGACAGGAGGTTACGAGCAGTACTTC. The full variable domain, with the rest looked up from reference TRBV9 and TRBJ2-7, is DSGVTQTPKHLITATGQRVTLRCSPRSGDLSVYWYQQSLDQGLQFLIQYYNGEERAKGNILERFSAQQFPDLHSELNLSSLELGDSALYFCASSAGTGGYEQYFGPGTRLTVT.

The count of this clone is one. The chain links TRBV29-1 to TRBJ1-6; a weak D match, TRBD1 (5 bases). The ends were cut back, 5 bases at V and 7 bases at J, with 15 bases in the middle. The CDR3 has 14 amino acids. Per germline, CDR1 SQVTM and CDR2 ANQGSEA. CDR3 in amino acids: CSVSTGTGNSPLHF. CDR3 in DNA: TGCAGCGTTTCAACCGGGACTGGGAATTCACCCCTCCACTTT.

The chain joins TRBV4-1 to TRBJ2-1; 7 bases fit TRBD2. V trimming: 3 bases; J trimming: 4 bases; junction bases outside the gene matches: 9. Germline CDR1 reads MGHRA; CDR2 reads YSYEKL. CDR3 length: 16 amino acids. The CDR3 sequence is CASSHGGSPLYNEQFF. CDR3 coding DNA: TGCGCCAGCAGCCACGGCGGGAGTCCCCTTTACAATGAGCAGTTCTTC.

The rearrangement joins TRBV24-1 to TRBJ2-1, with D hard to call. This CDR3 contains 12 residues. V shed 4 bases and J shed 5 bases, with 5 bases lying between them. CDR1 and CDR2 (germline): KGHDR, SFDVKD. The CDR3 here is CATSDRDNEQFF. In DNA, the CDR3 is TGTGCCACCAGTGACCGGGACAATGAGCAGTTCTTC.

The V and J genes are TRBV5-5 and TRBJ2-2, with D possibly being TRBD1 (5 bases). This CDR3 region has 15 residues. Germline values: CDR1 SGHKS, CDR2 YYEKEE (reference sequence). Trimming shortened V by 2 bases and J by 2 bases, and 10 bases separated the two germline ends. CDR3 coding DNA: TGTGCCAGCAGCTTTCTCACAGGCAACACCGGGGAGCTGTTTTTT. As protein: CASSFLTGNTGELFF.

The chain couples TRBV19 to TRBJ1-2; the D is unclear. The ends were cut back, 5 bases at V and 8 bases at J, with 12 bases in the middle. Germline CDR1 reads LNHDA; CDR2 reads SQIVND (reference sequence). The CDR3 sequence is 12 residues long. The DNA of the CDR3 is TGTGCCAGTAGTCAGACCTCTAGGGGCTACACCTTC. As protein: CASSQTSRGYTF.

The chain has TRBV7-3 and TRBJ1-2; 8 bases fit TRBD1. With 5 bases clipped from V and 5 bases from J, the junction kept 7 bases outside the gene matches. Germline values: CDR1 SGHTA, CDR2 FQGTGA. This CDR3 is 14 amino acids long. The CDR3 is CASSPGTGEYGYTF. Here the CDR3 DNA reads TGTGCCAGCAGCCCCGGGACAGGCGAATATGGCTACACCTTC.

This clone was observed once. CDR3 DNA sequence: TGTGCCAGCAGCCCCCTCGGAGATGATTCCCAGCCCCAGCATTTT. Amino acid sequence: CASSPLGDDSQPQHF. The chain couples TRBV7-9 to TRBJ1-5, with D uncertain. The germline V gene encodes CDR1 SEHNR and CDR2 FQNEAQ (reference sequence). The CDR3 runs 15 residues. V lost 5 bases and J 7 bases, leaving 18 bases between the germline ends.

This CDR3 is CASSRRSACSLQHF. The DNA for the CDR3 is TGTGCCAGCAGCCGCCGGAGCGCTTGTAGCCTCCAGCATTTT. The V gene is TRBV7-3, the J gene TRBJ1-5; D not resolved. The germline V and J ends were trimmed by 5 bases and 12 bases, with 20 bases remaining between them. This CDR3 is 14 amino acids long. Germline lookup yields CDR1 SGHTA and CDR2 FQGTGA.

This clone was counted a single time. This chain connects TRBV27 to TRBJ1-1, with TRBD1 matching 7 bases. The CDR3 is 15 residues long. Trimming at V came to 3 bases and at J to 4 bases, leaving 8 bases not matched to a gene. The germline gives CDR1 MNHEY, CDR2 SMNVEV (reference sequence). DNA for the CDR3: TGTGCCAGCAGTTTCAACAGGGGAAGGGGCACTGAAGCTTTCTTT. Its protein product is CASSFNRGRGTEAFF.

CDR3 residues: CASRVTGGDTQYF. The CDR3 nucleotides read TGTGCCAGTAGGGTCACCGGGGGAGATACGCAGTATTTT. The chain couples TRBV19 to TRBJ2-3; possibly TRBD2 for D (6 bases). The length of the CDR3 is 13 residues. Trimming left V 6 bases short and J 5 bases short, with 12 bases between. The germline V gene has CDR1 LNHDA and CDR2 SQIVND (reference sequence).

The chain links TRBV6-2 or TRBV6-3 to TRBJ1-5, with a possible D match to TRBD1 (6 bases). Germline lookup yields CDR1 MNHEY and CDR2 SVGEGT. The CDR3 length is 17 residues. Trimming pared 2 bases from V and 0 bases from J, leaving 14 bases between. CDR3 sequence (DNA): TGTGCCAGCAGTTACCCCCCTCCGACAGGTAGCAATCAGCCCCAGCATTTT. Translating gives CASSYPPPTGSNQPQHF.

This chain connects TRBV9 to TRBJ1-5, with D uncertain. The V end lost 3 bases, the J end lost 2 bases, and 12 bases lay between the germline ends. There are 15 residues in the CDR3. Germline V gene sequence: CDR1 SGDLS, CDR2 YYNGEE. CDR3 sequence reads: CASSAPGFGNQPQHF. The CDR3 DNA follows: TGTGCCAGCAGCGCCCCAGGATTTGGCAATCAGCCCCAGCATTTT.

This chain joins TRBV6-5 and TRBJ2-5; 7 bases align to TRBD1. The ends lost 4 bases at V and 3 bases at J; junction bases unmatched: 11. This CDR3 region has 16 residues. Per the germline V gene, CDR1 is MNHEY and CDR2 is SVGAGI. As DNA, the CDR3 is TGTGCCAGCAGTTCGGACAGGACCACCAGAAAAGAGACCCAGTACTTC. Its translation: CASSSDRTTRKETQYF.

V is TRBV19 and J is TRBJ1-3; D ambiguous. Deletions cut 5 bases from V and 0 bases from J, with 11 bases between. CDR1 LNHDA and CDR2 SQIVND come from the germline V gene (reference sequence). The CDR3 runs 15 residues. CDR3 region: CASSLQASSGNTIYF. The CDR3 nucleotides read TGTGCCAGTAGTCTTCAGGCCTCCTCTGGAAACACCATATATTTT. The full variable domain, its missing parts supplied by reference TRBV19 and TRBJ1-3, is DGGITQSPKYLFRKEGQNVTLSCEQNLNHDAMYWYRQDPGQGLRLIYYSQIVNDFQKGDIAEGYSVSREKKESFPLTVTSAQKNPTAFYLCASSLQASSGNTIYFGEGSWLTVV.

The DNA of the CDR3 is TGTGCCACCAGCAGGGCCTTTGAGGAAGCAGATACGCAGTATTTT. Translated, it gives CATSRAFEEADTQYF. V is TRBV15 and J is TRBJ2-3, with D hard to call. The ends were cut back, 3 bases at V and 4 bases at J, with 14 bases in the middle. CDR3 size: 15 residues. CDR1 and CDR2 (germline): LNHNV, YYDKDF (reference sequence). Full variable domain (rest looked up from reference TRBV15 and TRBJ2-3): DAMVIQNPRYQVTQFGKPVTLSCSQTLNHNVMYWYQQKSSQAPKLLFHYYDKDFNNEADTPDNFQSRRPNTSFCFLDIRSPGLGDTAMYLCATSRAFEEADTQYFGPGTRLTVL.